This T cell receptor (beta chain) was sequenced during a study of T cells after yellow fever vaccination. Per germline, CDR1 SGHRS and CDR2 YFSETQ. Germline trimming cut 4 bases from V and 0 bases from J; bases unmatched to any gene: 6. CDR3 size: 16 residues. In TCRdb, the 5' RACE reads were re-called with MiXCR into one record per CDR3 protein. Of a few hundred thousand distinct CDR3 sequences listed, 3.5% to 4.5% are singletons. Study-level points and caveats: Once the booster was given, most primary-vaccination clones reappeared, at approximately 97% for CD4 and roughly 85% for CD8. Abundant bulk-population clonotypes could contaminate the FACS-sorted repertoires.

In its sample, this clonotype was seen many times. The antigen is unknown. V usage is TRBV5-1 and J usage is TRBJ2-1, with 8 bases lining up with TRBD2. The sequence was obtained from a man between 18 and 29 years old who received the YFV17D yellow fever vaccine. The sequencing here drew on PBMCs, taken 15 days after the yellow fever booster vaccination. CDR3 region: CASSLVAGSSYNEQFF. CDR3 coding DNA: TGCGCCAGCAGCCTTGTAGCGGGGAGCTCCTACAATGAGCAGTTCTTC.